Following are 21 T cell receptor beta chains from one sample sequenced in a study of liver allograft versus peripheral blood T cells (dated by TCRdb to 2020 to 2021). In terms of the full investigation: T cell receptor repertoires present within transplanted livers were compared with repertoires in the peripheral blood of liver transplant recipients.

Sequencer: Illumina MiSeq. The public reads were quality trimmed at Q25 with fastp and then assembled into clones with MiXCR by TCRdb, keeping productive beta chains. CDR3 protein sequences are deduplicated, and each keeps its most common genes and DNA. The sample table contains about 13,000 distinct CDR3 sequences; only one count was recorded for around 18% of them. The leading ten clones occupy less than 15% of the sample. The source of these receptors is a human patient who had a liver transplant. Once a transplant has taken place, some T cells may be donor derived.

This clonotype was counted only a few times. The chain is built from TRBV5-6 and TRBJ1-5; D is unclear. Trimming took 0 bases from V and 5 from J, leaving 12 bases between them. Germline CDR1 reads SGHDT; CDR2 reads YYEEEE. The CDR3 covers 15 residues. CDR3 DNA: TGTGCCAGCAGCTTGGGTTCGACGGATGATCAGCCCCAGCATTTT. This translates into CASSLGSTDDQPQHF.

The chain joins TRBV20-1 to TRBJ2-1; a possible D gene is TRBD1 (5 bases). The germline V gene has CDR1 DFQATT and CDR2 SNEGSKA (reference sequence). This CDR3 is 14 amino acids long. V lost 6 bases, J lost 4 bases, and 16 bases lay in between. CDR3 sequence: CSAQGYMIYNEQFF. The DNA for the CDR3 is TGCAGTGCCCAGGGCTATATGATATACAATGAGCAGTTCTTC.

Remarks on this clonotype: This may stem from a read error, because a much larger clone lies one nucleotide away. V is TRBV19 and J is TRBJ2-2; 8 bases match TRBD2. This CDR3 region has 15 residues. CDR1 and CDR2 from the germline V gene are LNHDA and SQIVND (reference sequence). This CDR3 reads CPSTEGGLGAGELFF. In DNA, the CDR3 is TGTCCCAGTACCGAGGGGGGACTAGGGGCCGGGGAGCTGTTTTTT.

V is TRBV20-1 and J is TRBJ1-2; TRBD1 agrees at 9 bases. CDR1 and CDR2 (germline): DFQATT, SNEGSKA (reference sequence). V dropped 1 base and J dropped 5; count of bases not matched to a gene: 11. There are 16 residues in the CDR3. The CDR3 is CSARATGTGPIYGYTF. CDR3 DNA: TGCAGTGCTAGAGCTACCGGGACAGGGCCGATTTATGGCTACACCTTC.

This clonotype was detected many times. The chain is built from TRBV29-1 and TRBJ1-1, with 10 positions matching TRBD1. V gave up 7 bases and J gave up 5 bases; unmatched junction bases: 10. Germline CDR1 and CDR2: SQVTM and ANQGSEA. The CDR3 has 14 amino acids. CDR3 region: CSARRQGAGTEAFF. CDR3 nucleotides: TGCAGCGCCCGAAGACAGGGGGCAGGTACTGAAGCTTTCTTT. The full variable domain, with the rest looked up from reference TRBV29-1 and TRBJ1-1, is SAVISQKPSRDICQRGTSLTIQCQVDSQVTMMFWYRQQPGQSLTLIATANQGSEATYESGFVIDKFPISRPNLTFSTLTVSNMSPEDSSIYLCSARRQGAGTEAFFGQGTRLTVV.

This clonotype was picked up a small number of times. The rearrangement links TRBV11-2 to TRBJ1-1; a weak D match, TRBD1 (5 bases). This CDR3 contains 14 residues. Germline V lookup: CDR1 SGHAT, CDR2 FQNNGV. Between the trimmed V and J ends, which lost 2 bases and 6 bases, there was a span of 13 bases. CDR3 sequence reads: CASSLSLGHPEAFF. In DNA, the CDR3 is TGTGCCAGCAGCTTAAGCCTCGGACACCCTGAAGCTTTCTTT. Full variable domain (rest looked up from reference TRBV11-2 and TRBJ1-1): EAGVAQSPRYKIIEKRQSVAFWCNPISGHATLYWYQQILGQGPKLLIQFQNNGVVDDSQLPKDRFSAERLKGVDSTLKIQPAKLEDSAVYLCASSLSLGHPEAFFGQGTRLTVV.

This clonotype was found many times. The CDR3 protein is CASSKWTESNTGELFF. The CDR3 DNA reads as TGTGCCAGTAGTAAATGGACAGAGTCGAACACCGGGGAGCTGTTTTTT. This chain connects TRBV19 to TRBJ2-2; tentative D call: TRBD1 (6 bases). V was pared by 4 bases and J by 0 bases, with 12 bases between. This CDR3 comprises 16 residues. Germline V CDR1 and CDR2: LNHDA, SQIVND (reference sequence).

This clonotype is labeled as medium-sized. This chain uses TRBV5-4 with TRBJ2-6, with TRBD1 as a possible D gene (5 bases). The germline V and J ends were trimmed by 0 bases and 0 bases, with 10 bases remaining between them. The CDR3 covers 17 residues. Germline assignment: CDR1 SGHNT and CDR2 YYREEE (reference sequence). CDR3 protein: CASSLGQPHSGANVLTF. The CDR3, as DNA: TGTGCCAGCAGCTTGGGACAGCCCCACTCTGGGGCCAACGTCCTGACTTTC.

This clonotype was detected many times. The chain is built from TRBV19 and TRBJ1-1; no firm D call. The germline V gene encodes CDR1 LNHDA and CDR2 SQIVND (reference sequence). The CDR3 totals 16 residues. V was pared by 1 base and J by 0 bases, with 12 bases between. As DNA, the CDR3 is TGTGCCAGTAGTATAGGCTTCGGCGGATTGAACACTGAAGCTTTCTTT. This sequence encodes CASSIGFGGLNTEAFF.

This clonotype has a handful of counts. The rearrangement links TRBV9 to TRBJ2-1; 9 bases fit TRBD1. V lost 4 bases to trimming and J lost 8 bases; unmatched junction nucleotides: 10. CDR1 and CDR2 (germline): SGDLS, YYNGEE. This CDR3 has 15 residues. CDR3 residues: CASSPSGTGLDEQFF. The CDR3 nucleotides read TGTGCCAGCAGCCCATCCGGGACAGGGCTGGATGAGCAGTTCTTC.

The chain recombines TRBV12-3 or TRBV12-4 with TRBJ1-2; 9 nucleotides line up with TRBD1. This CDR3 spans 15 amino acids. Unmatched junction bases numbered 7, after V lost 0 bases and J lost 8 bases. This chain's CDR3 is CASSLAREQGAGYTF. CDR3 nucleotide sequence: TGTGCCAGCAGTTTAGCGAGGGAACAGGGGGCCGGCTACACCTTC.

At least ten counts were recorded for this clonotype. The chain has TRBV6-6 and TRBJ1-5; D unclear. CDR1 is MNHNY and CDR2 is SVGAGI in the germline V gene (reference sequence). Trimming stripped 2 bases from V and 4 bases from J, with 6 bases between. The CDR3 spans 13 residues. This CDR3 reads CASSYRGNQPQHF. As DNA, the CDR3 is TGTGCCAGCAGTTACCGAGGGAATCAGCCCCAGCATTTT.

This clonotype was recorded at least ten times. The rearrangement uses TRBV5-5 and TRBJ1-6; the D is unclear. Germline values: CDR1 SGHKS, CDR2 YYEKEE (reference sequence). The CDR3 spans 15 residues. V lost 6 bases and J 1 base, leaving 11 bases between the germline ends. CDR3 sequence (DNA): TGTGCCAGCACCATCAGTGGGTCCTATAATTCACCCCTCCACTTT. It translates to CASTISGSYNSPLHF. The variable domain in full, with the rest retrieved from reference TRBV5-5 and TRBJ1-6, is DAGVTQSPTHLIKTRGQQVTLRCSPISGHKSVSWYQQVLGQGPQFIFQYYEKEERGRGNFPDRFSARQFPNYSSELNVNALLLGDSALYLCASTISGSYNSPLHFGNGTRLTVT.

By share, this clonotype ranks as medium-sized (0.01 to 0.1%). This rearrangement joins TRBV24-1 to TRBJ2-3, with 12 bases identical to TRBD2. This CDR3 comprises 16 residues. Germline V gene data show CDR1 as KGHDR and CDR2 as SFDVKD. The ends lost 4 bases at V and 8 bases at J; junction bases unmatched: 9. This CDR3 reads CATSDRLAGALRTQYF. For the CDR3, the DNA is TGTGCCACCAGTGACAGACTAGCGGGGGCCCTCCGTACGCAGTATTTT.

This clonotype was observed a handful of times. V and J are TRBV19 and TRBJ2-4; D not certain. Germline V gene data show CDR1 as LNHDA and CDR2 as SQIVND (reference sequence). CDR3 length equals 16 residues. Trimming pared 5 bases from V and 0 bases from J, leaving 14 bases between. Written as DNA, the CDR3 is TGTGCCAGTAGTCCCCTGGCGGAACTAGCCAAAAACATTCAGTACTTC. Encoded protein: CASSPLAELAKNIQYF.

Judged by abundance, this clonotype is medium-sized (0.01 to 0.1%). This chain joins TRBV6-6 and TRBJ2-3; D is unresolved. This CDR3 comprises 13 residues. The V gene lost 6 bases and the J gene lost 7 bases, with 14 bases spanning the gap. Germline CDR1 MNHNY, CDR2 SVGAGI (reference sequence). The CDR3 nucleotides read TGTGCCAGCAGCCAACGGACGGGTTATACGCAGTATTTT. It translates to CASSQRTGYTQYF.

The chain is built from TRBV20-1 and TRBJ2-7; D not resolved. V was cut by 2 bases and J by 2 bases, with 13 bases left in between. The germline V gene encodes CDR1 DFQATT and CDR2 SNEGSKA (reference sequence). This CDR3 contains 14 residues. As DNA, the CDR3 is TGCAGTGCTAGACGGGTAGGATCTCCCTACGAGCAGTACTTC. Translated: CSARRVGSPYEQYF.

This clonotype was seen at least ten times. V is TRBV19 and J is TRBJ2-7; D is possibly TRBD2 (5 bases). CDR3 length: 13 residues. Per germline, CDR1 LNHDA and CDR2 SQIVND (reference sequence). V lost 4 bases, J lost 3 bases, and 10 bases lay in between. The CDR3 here is CASSKGRGYEQYF. Written as DNA, the CDR3 is TGTGCCAGTAGTAAAGGGAGAGGCTACGAGCAGTACTTC.

The V gene is TRBV11-2, the J gene TRBJ2-7; D not resolved. The V gene lost 1 base and the J gene lost 1 base, with 11 bases spanning the gap. There are 15 residues in the CDR3. The germline CDR1 and CDR2 sequences are SGHAT and FQNNGV. CDR3 protein: CASSLVSGGSYEQYF. The CDR3 DNA reads TGTGCCAGCAGCTTAGTATCTGGTGGATCCTACGAGCAGTACTTC.

With regard to this clonotype: A much bigger clone sits one base away, suggesting this may be a read error. The rearrangement uses TRBV18 and TRBJ2-5; D unresolved. V lost 2 bases to trimming and J lost 4 bases, with 11 bases between them. Germline lookup yields CDR1 KGHSH and CDR2 LQKENI. This CDR3 comprises 14 residues. In DNA form, the CDR3 reads TGTGCCAGCTCACCAGGGCAGGTCGGAGAGACCCAGTACTTC. Amino acids: CASSPGQVGETQYF.

The table lists this clonotype with a few counts. The J gene is TRBJ1-2, the V gene TRBV6-1; D is undetermined. CDR1 is MNHNS and CDR2 is SASEGT in the germline V gene. The CDR3 spans 13 residues. Trimming left V 1 base short and J 8 bases short, with 11 bases between. The CDR3 nucleotides are TGTGCCAGCAGTGAAGGGAGGGTGGGCGGCTACACCTTC. Translating it yields CASSEGRVGGYTF.